The next 28 T cell receptor beta chains were all read from a single sample in a study of blood T cell repertoires in COVID-19. The repertoire was sequenced with immunoSEQ multiplex PCR; TCRdb's copy has only in-frame clones and lacks some. The sample comprises about 100,000 clones, around 87% of which are singletons, and under 3% rests with the top ten. Sequenced: peripheral blood. These receptors were collected from a middle-aged man with active or convalescent COVID-19.

Comment on this clone: The same CDR3 arises from other DNA sequences in this sample as well. This sequence joins TRBV7-9 and TRBJ2-3; D remains unclear. This CDR3 contains 11 residues. The germline V gene encodes CDR1 SEHNR and CDR2 FQNEAQ (reference sequence). V was trimmed by 4 bases and J by 6 bases, leaving 5 bases between them. In nucleotides, the CDR3 is TGTGCCAGCAGCTCTTCTGATACGCAGTATTTT. It specifies CASSSSDTQYF.

The chain carries TRBV2 and TRBJ1-3; D gene uncertain. Germline CDR1 SNHLY, CDR2 FYNNEI. The CDR3 is 14 amino acids. V gave up 1 base and J gave up 0 bases, with 4 bases separating them. CDR3 sequence reads: CASSEGSSGNTIYF. CDR3 nucleotides: TGTGCCAGCAGTGAAGGGAGCTCTGGAAACACCATATATTTT.

The chain recombines TRBV27 with TRBJ2-3, with 8 bases aligning to TRBD2. CDR1 MNHEY and CDR2 SMNVEV come from the germline V gene (reference sequence). This CDR3 is built from 16 residues. V dropped 5 bases and J dropped 2; count of bases not matched to a gene: 9. The CDR3: CASSRTGRGVTDTQYF. Written as DNA, the CDR3 is TGTGCCAGCAGTCGCACAGGGCGGGGGGTCACAGATACGCAGTATTTT.

The count of this clone is one. The rearrangement joins TRBV9 to TRBJ1-2; 7 nucleotides line up with TRBD1. This CDR3 has 16 residues. Trimming removed 3 bases from V and 0 bases from J; junction bases left unmatched: 8. Germline loops: CDR1 SGDLS, CDR2 YYNGEE. CDR3 bases: TGTGCCAGCAGCGGACAGGGTGGGGAGACTAACTATGGCTACACCTTC. Translating gives CASSGQGGETNYGYTF.

The rearrangement uses TRBV7-2 and TRBJ2-3; D may be TRBD1 (6 bases). Germline values: CDR1 SGHTA, CDR2 FQGNSA. There are 15 residues in the CDR3. V lost 0 bases to trimming and J lost 2 bases, with 9 bases between them. The CDR3 sequence: CASSLAGAFTDTQYF. CDR3 bases: TGTGCCAGCAGCTTAGCGGGGGCCTTCACAGATACGCAGTATTTT. Drawing the rest from reference TRBV7-2 and TRBJ2-3, the complete variable domain is GAGVSQSPSNKVTEKGKDVELRCDPISGHTALYWYRQSLGQGLEFLIYFQGNSAPDKSGLPSDRFSAERTGGSVSTLTIQRTQQEDSAVYLCASSLAGAFTDTQYFGPGTRLTVL.

The chain carries TRBV19 and TRBJ1-5; maybe TRBD1 (6 bases). The ends were cut back, 6 bases at V and 5 bases at J, with 14 bases in the middle. Germline V gives CDR1 LNHDA, CDR2 SQIVND (reference sequence). The length of the CDR3 is 14 residues. The CDR3 here is CASRGAGVDQPQHF. In DNA form, the CDR3 reads TGTGCCAGTAGAGGGGCAGGGGTAGATCAGCCCCAGCATTTT. The variable domain in full, completed from reference TRBV19 and TRBJ1-5, reads DGGITQSPKYLFRKEGQNVTLSCEQNLNHDAMYWYRQDPGQGLRLIYYSQIVNDFQKGDIAEGYSVSREKKESFPLTVTSAQKNPTAFYLCASRGAGVDQPQHFGDGTRLSIL.

The CDR3 loop reads CASRQNLNTEAFF. In DNA form, the CDR3 reads TGTGCCAGCAGACAGAACCTGAACACTGAAGCTTTCTTT. The genes are TRBV6-5 and TRBJ1-1; D uncertain. Germline CDR1 and CDR2: MNHEY and SVGAGI. The CDR3 totals 13 residues. The ends were cut back, 6 bases at V and 0 bases at J, with 8 bases in the middle.

The chain joins TRBV7-2 to TRBJ2-1, with D maybe TRBD1 (5 bases). From germline, CDR1 is SGHTA and CDR2 FQGNSA. Trimming removed 6 bases at V and 9 bases at J, with 15 bases between. The CDR3 is 13 residues long. CDR3 sequence (DNA): TGTGCCAGCAGTTTCTCCAGGGATGCTGAGCAGTTCTTC. It is translated as CASSFSRDAEQFF.

The V call is TRBV10-1, the J call TRBJ2-3; 7 bases are a match to TRBD1. The V gene's germline CDR1 is WNHNN and CDR2 SYGVQD (reference sequence). V shed 5 bases and J 0 bases; nucleotides not matched to a gene: 2. The CDR3 runs 14 residues. The CDR3 region is CASSSTGSTDTQYF. CDR3 bases: TGCGCCAGCAGTTCGACAGGGAGCACAGATACGCAGTATTTT.

The rearrangement joins TRBV25-1 to TRBJ1-6; the match to TRBD1 covers 7 bases. The V and J ends lost 4 bases and 5 bases, in that order; junction bases with no gene match: 11. The CDR3 contains 17 residues. Germline V gives CDR1 MGHDK, CDR2 SYGVNS. Here the CDR3 DNA reads TGTGCCAGCAGTGGTCCGAAGACAGGGAGGAATAATTCACCCCTCCACTTT. Protein product: CASSGPKTGRNNSPLHF.

The gene calls are TRBV6-5 and TRBJ1-1; tentatively, D is TRBD1 (5 bases). Germline assignment: CDR1 MNHEY and CDR2 SVGAGI. V was trimmed by 6 bases and J by 3 bases, leaving 14 bases between them. The CDR3 loop spans 14 amino acids. The CDR3 loop is CASRDRQKDTEAFF. Written as DNA, the CDR3 is TGTGCCAGCAGGGACCGACAGAAGGACACTGAAGCTTTCTTT.

This sequence joins TRBV14 and TRBJ1-1, with D unresolved. The V gene's germline CDR1 is SGHDN and CDR2 FVKESK. Trimming took off 0 bases at V and 3 bases at J, with 11 bases between the two ends. This CDR3 contains 15 residues. CDR3 amino acids: CASSQDRGRHTEAFF. CDR3 DNA: TGTGCCAGCAGCCAAGACCGAGGGAGGCACACTGAAGCTTTCTTT.

The chain recombines TRBV7-2 with TRBJ1-2; 8 nucleotides match TRBD1. Losses at the gene ends were 5 bases for V and 2 bases for J; bases not matched to a gene: 1. Germline V gene sequence: CDR1 SGHTA, CDR2 FQGNSA. The CDR3 totals 13 residues. Here the CDR3 reads CASSRTGNYGYTF. CDR3 in DNA: TGTGCCAGCAGCCGGACAGGGAACTATGGCTACACCTTC. Combining the CDR3 with reference TRBV7-2 and TRBJ1-2 gives the whole variable domain GAGVSQSPSNKVTEKGKDVELRCDPISGHTALYWYRQSLGQGLEFLIYFQGNSAPDKSGLPSDRFSAERTGGSVSTLTIQRTQQEDSAVYLCASSRTGNYGYTFGSGTRLTVV.

The chain links TRBV15 to TRBJ2-1, with 11 bases lining up with TRBD2. Germline CDR1 and CDR2: LNHNV and YYDKDF (reference sequence). CDR3 length equals 14 residues. V shed 8 bases, J shed 4 bases, and the junction held 4 bases outside the gene matches. CDR3: CATSTSGGYNEQFF. For the CDR3, the DNA is TGTGCCACCTCAACTAGCGGGGGATACAATGAGCAGTTCTTC.

The gene calls are TRBV19 and TRBJ1-1, with TRBD1 matching 8 bases. The CDR3 has 14 amino acids. Germline V gene data show CDR1 as LNHDA and CDR2 as SQIVND (reference sequence). V lost 5 bases to trimming and J lost 6 bases; unmatched junction nucleotides: 8. CDR3 sequence (DNA): TGTGCCAGTAGTGTCCAGGGGGCGAGGGCTGAAGCTTTCTTT. Amino acids: CASSVQGARAEAFF.

The chain employs TRBV3-1 (or the pseudogene TRBV3-2) and TRBJ1-5; 8 nucleotides line up with TRBD1. J lost 2 bases, V lost 4 bases, and 7 bases had no gene match. The CDR3 runs 16 residues. Germline lookup yields CDR1 LGHDT and CDR2 YNNKEL (reference sequence). The CDR3 loop is CASSPYDRGGNQPQHF. The CDR3, as DNA: TGTGCCAGCAGCCCATACGACAGGGGAGGCAATCAGCCCCAGCATTTT.

The chain recombines TRBV18 with TRBJ2-7, with 9 bases aligning to TRBD2. In germline, CDR1 is KGHSH, CDR2 LQKENI. Trimming took 3 bases from V and 5 from J; bases not matched to a gene: 5. The CDR3 consists of 14 residues. CDR3 nucleotides: TGTGCCAGCTCACCGCGGGGGGGCCTCGACGAGCAGTACTTC. Translated, it gives CASSPRGGLDEQYF.

V usage is TRBV6-2 or TRBV6-3 and J usage is TRBJ1-5, with TRBD1 matching over 10 bases. V dropped 0 bases and J dropped 5; count of bases not matched to a gene: 7. CDR1 MNHEY and CDR2 SVGEGT come from the germline V gene. The CDR3 consists of 17 residues. The CDR3 coding sequence is TGTGCCAGCAGTTACTCGAGGGACAGGGGTATCGATCAGCCCCAGCATTTT. As protein: CASSYSRDRGIDQPQHF.

This chain joins TRBV28 and TRBJ2-3, with D possibly TRBD1 on 6 matching bases. This CDR3 has 14 residues. Germline CDR1 reads MDHEN; CDR2 reads SYDVKM. CDR3 DNA sequence: TGTCTGGTTTTGACAGGCACTAGCACAGATACGCAGTATTTT. Its translation: CLVLTGTSTDTQYF.

V gene TRBV28 combines with J gene TRBJ1-1, with D unclear. There are 13 residues in the CDR3. Trimming cost V 1 base and J 4 bases, with 7 bases left between them. Germline V gene sequence: CDR1 MDHEN, CDR2 SYDVKM. Written as DNA, the CDR3 is TGTGCCAGCAGTTTATCCCGGGTCACTGAAGCTTTCTTT. Residues: CASSLSRVTEAFF.

The chain couples TRBV10-2 to TRBJ1-4, with D hard to call. The CDR3 contains 13 residues. The germline CDR1 and CDR2 sequences are WSHSY and SAAADI. V was cut by 7 bases and J by 3 bases, with 9 bases left in between. The CDR3 reads CASIKQPNEKLFF. In DNA form, the CDR3 reads TGCGCCAGCATAAAACAGCCTAATGAAAAACTGTTTTTT.

The V gene is TRBV3-1 (or the pseudogene TRBV3-2), the J gene TRBJ1-6; D is unresolved. The CDR3 covers 14 residues. Trimming took off 2 bases at V and 4 bases at J, with 6 bases between the two ends. Germline V CDR1 and CDR2: LGHDT, YNNKEL (reference sequence). The CDR3 sequence: CASSQSGYNSPLHF. As DNA, the CDR3 is TGTGCCAGCAGCCAAAGCGGTTATAATTCACCCCTCCACTTT.

The chain has TRBV10-3 and TRBJ2-7, with a possible D match to TRBD2 (5 bases). This CDR3 comprises 14 residues. Germline V gene data show CDR1 as ENHRY and CDR2 as SYGVKD. Trimming cost V 6 bases and J 4 bases, with 16 bases left between them. CDR3 amino acids: CAIREPDRTYEQYF. CDR3 nucleotide sequence: TGTGCCATCAGAGAACCGGACCGGACTTACGAGCAGTACTTC.

The CDR3 bases are TGTGCCAGCCTACCGACAGTGCTGTTTTTT. Translating it yields CASLPTVLFF. The V and J genes are TRBV6-8 and TRBJ1-4; possible D gene TRBD1, 5 bases. Germline V gene lookup returns CDR1 MNHGY and CDR2 SAAAGT. This CDR3 region has 10 residues. With 8 bases removed from V and 14 bases from J, the gap between germline ends came to 12 bases.

The V call is TRBV28, the J call TRBJ1-2; TRBD1 agrees at 10 bases. Trimming removed 10 bases from V and 5 bases from J; junction bases left unmatched: 7. Germline V gene sequence: CDR1 MDHEN, CDR2 SYDVKM. The CDR3 is 13 residues long. CDR3 sequence (DNA): TGTGCCACTATCAGGGGACAGGGGTATGGCTACACCTTC. Protein product: CATIRGQGYGYTF.

This sequence joins TRBV14 and TRBJ1-1; TRBD1 matches at 7 bases. V lost 4 bases and J lost 1; bases outside the gene matches: 3. Looked up from germline, CDR1 is SGHDN and CDR2 is FVKESK. The CDR3 runs to 14 residues. The CDR3 loop reads CASSPGQANTEAFF. CDR3 in DNA: TGTGCCAGCAGCCCCGGACAGGCGAACACTGAAGCTTTCTTT.

The V gene is TRBV4-2, the J gene TRBJ2-3; 10 bases line up with TRBD2. Germline CDR1 reads LGHNA; CDR2 reads YNFKEQ. The junction had 5 bases not matched to a gene; V was cut back by 4 bases and J by 4 bases. The CDR3 extends over 15 amino acids. CDR3: CASSPTSGASDTQYF. The CDR3 DNA follows: TGTGCCAGCAGCCCCACTAGCGGGGCATCAGATACGCAGTATTTT.

The chain is built from TRBV3-1 (or the pseudogene TRBV3-2) and TRBJ1-6; the D is unclear. The CDR3 covers 14 residues. The V gene's germline CDR1 is LGHDT and CDR2 YNNKEL (reference sequence). The V and J ends lost 3 bases and 10 bases respectively, with 13 bases between them. The CDR3 region is CASSQDGIRSPLHF. The CDR3 nucleotides read TGTGCCAGCAGCCAGGACGGGATTCGGTCACCCCTCCACTTT.